One sample yielded the 27 T cell receptor beta chains listed below, sequenced in a study of patients and donors after allogeneic stem cell transplantation. TCRdb fed the RT-PCR reads into MiXCR, producing one record per CDR3 protein. There are 90,000 to 130,000 distinct CDR3 sequences in the sample; roughly 37% occur only once, and roughly 30% lies in the top ten. Sequenced sample: blood, either unsorted or a sorted T cell fraction (not recorded which). Receptors originate from a human donor who was either an allogeneic HSCT recipient or a stem cell or donor lymphocyte infusion donor (not recorded which). It is not recorded whose cells these are; they may come from a transplant donor.

The chain employs TRBV6-1 and TRBJ1-5; D remains unclear. This CDR3 contains 13 residues. Germline assignment: CDR1 MNHNS and CDR2 SASEGT. V shed 1 base and J shed 8 bases, with 9 bases lying between them. As DNA, the CDR3 is TGTGCCAGCAGTGAAGGTTTAGGAAAGCCCCAGCATTTT. This codes for CASSEGLGKPQHF.

The chain employs TRBV6-5 and TRBJ1-3; D may be TRBD1 (6 bases). V lost 2 bases and J lost 9, with 17 bases in between. This CDR3 comprises 15 residues. Looked up from germline, CDR1 is MNHEY and CDR2 is SVGAGI. The CDR3 coding sequence is TGTGCCAGCAGTTACGACAGGAGTCTAGGGGGCACCATATATTTT. It encodes CASSYDRSLGGTIYF.

This clonotype was recorded at least ten times. J is TRBJ1-5 and V is TRBV12-3 or TRBV12-4; D not certain. V lost 3 bases and J lost 2, with 11 bases in between. This CDR3 is 15 amino acids long. The CDR3 sequence is CASSFDGSGNQPQHF. The CDR3 coding sequence is TGTGCCAGCAGTTTTGATGGATCTGGCAATCAGCCCCAGCATTTT.

Only a few counts were recorded for this clonotype. V gene TRBV10-3 combines with J gene TRBJ2-5; D gene unclear. Germline V gene data show CDR1 as ENHRY and CDR2 as SYGVKD. V lost 0 bases and J lost 5, with 10 bases in between. CDR3 length: 14 amino acids. The CDR3 here is CAISESPGLETQYF. Here the CDR3 DNA reads TGTGCCATCAGTGAGTCGCCGGGTTTGGAGACCCAGTACTTC.

This clonotype showed up many times. The gene calls are TRBV20-1 and TRBJ1-1; no reliable D call. This CDR3 spans 12 amino acids. Germline lookup yields CDR1 DFQATT and CDR2 SNEGSKA (reference sequence). Trimming took 6 bases from V and 1 from J, leaving 9 bases between them. The CDR3 DNA reads TGCAGTGCAGATGGAGGGAACACTGAAGCTTTCTTT. It codes for CSADGGNTEAFF.

This chain links TRBV20-1 with TRBJ2-1, with D uncertain. Germline CDR1 is DFQATT and CDR2 is SNEGSKA (reference sequence). CDR3 length equals 14 residues. Deletions cut 0 bases from V and 4 bases from J, with 10 bases between. The CDR3 nucleotides are TGCAGTGCTAGAGATCAGCTCGAATACAATGAGCAGTTCTTC. Encoded protein: CSARDQLEYNEQFF.

The rearrangement joins TRBV7-2 to TRBJ2-4, with 14 bases fitting TRBD2. J lost 0 bases, V lost 1 base, and 5 bases had no gene match. Germline CDR1 SGHTA, CDR2 FQGNSA. The CDR3 consists of 19 residues. CDR3 nucleotide sequence: TGTGCCAGCAGCTTAGTAGGGACTAGCGGGAGTATAGCCAAAAACATTCAGTACTTC. This encodes CASSLVGTSGSIAKNIQYF.

The chain employs TRBV7-9 and TRBJ2-7, with D hard to call. Looked up from germline, CDR1 is SEHNR and CDR2 is FQNEAQ (reference sequence). V dropped 0 bases and J dropped 0 bases, with 6 bases sitting between them. CDR3 length: 14 residues. This chain's CDR3 is CASSLAVSSYEQYF. CDR3 DNA sequence: TGTGCCAGCAGCTTAGCGGTAAGCTCCTACGAGCAGTACTTC.

The gene calls are TRBV5-5 and TRBJ1-5; weak D call: TRBD1 (5 bases). The CDR3 extends over 14 amino acids. Germline CDR1 reads SGHKS; CDR2 reads YYEKEE (reference sequence). V dropped 1 base and J dropped 5 bases, with 10 bases sitting between them. CDR3 amino acids: CASSLRGRDQPQHF. CDR3 in DNA: TGTGCCAGCAGCTTGAGGGGAAGGGATCAGCCCCAGCATTTT.

The chain joins TRBV5-5 to TRBJ2-7, with 9 bases that match TRBD1. V was pared by 2 bases and J by 5 bases, with 5 bases of the junction left unmatched. This CDR3 has 14 amino acids. The germline V gene encodes CDR1 SGHKS and CDR2 YYEKEE (reference sequence). The CDR3 sequence is CASSFGTGSNEQYF. The CDR3 DNA reads TGTGCCAGCAGCTTCGGGACAGGGAGCAACGAGCAGTACTTC.

The genes are TRBV6-5 and TRBJ1-3; 8 nucleotides line up with TRBD1. The length of the CDR3 is 18 residues. Unmatched junction bases numbered 15, after V lost 8 bases and J lost 0 bases. Germline V gives CDR1 MNHEY, CDR2 SVGAGI. For the CDR3, the DNA is TGTGCCAGCGGGCGCGCGGGGACAGGCGAGATCTCTGGAAACACCATATATTTT. It specifies CASGRAGTGEISGNTIYF.

The V call is TRBV6-5, the J call TRBJ2-1; TRBD1 might be the D (5 bases). Trimming shortened V by 1 base and J by 9 bases, and 22 bases separated the two germline ends. The germline CDR1 and CDR2 sequences are MNHEY and SVGAGI. This CDR3 region has 17 residues. The CDR3 bases are TGTGCCAGCAGTTACTTAGGGGTTAAAGGGCCGATGAGTGAGCAGTTCTTC. It is translated as CASSYLGVKGPMSEQFF.

The chain joins TRBV5-1 to TRBJ2-2, with 9 bases that match TRBD2. Germline CDR1 and CDR2: SGHRS and YFSETQ. The V and J ends lost 4 bases and 0 bases, in that order; junction bases with no gene match: 4. This CDR3 contains 16 residues. The DNA for the CDR3 is TGCGCCAGCAGCGCAACTAGCGGGCCGAACACCGGGGAGCTGTTTTTT. This translates into CASSATSGPNTGELFF. The full variable domain, completed using reference TRBV5-1 and TRBJ2-2, is KAGVTQTPRYLIKTRGQQVTLSCSPISGHRSVSWYQQTPGQGLQFLFEYFSETQRNKGNFPGRFSGRQFSNSRSEMNVSTLELGDSALYLCASSATSGPNTGELFFGEGSRLTVL.

The chain joins TRBV19 to TRBJ2-3, with TRBD2 as a possible D gene (6 bases). Trimming cost V 1 base and J 0 bases, with 11 bases left between them. Germline-derived CDR1 and CDR2 are LNHDA and SQIVND (reference sequence). The CDR3 runs to 16 residues. The CDR3 DNA is TGTGCCAGTAGTATAGGTCTAGCGTTGAGCACAGATACGCAGTATTTT. It translates to CASSIGLALSTDTQYF.

J is TRBJ2-7 and V is TRBV4-3; 12 bases align to TRBD1. Per the germline V gene, CDR1 is LGHNA and CDR2 is YSLEER. V trimming: 1 base; J trimming: 4 bases; junction bases outside the gene matches: 2. CDR3 length: 15 amino acids. The CDR3 spells CASSQGDRGRYEQYF. CDR3 coding DNA: TGCGCCAGCAGCCAAGGGGACAGGGGGCGTTACGAGCAGTACTTC.

The sample holds a few counts of this clonotype. J is TRBJ2-1 and V is TRBV7-2; D remains unclear. The ends were cut back, 1 base at V and 4 bases at J, with 11 bases in the middle. This CDR3 comprises 15 residues. Looked up from germline, CDR1 is SGHTA and CDR2 is FQGNSA. The CDR3 region has the DNA TGTGCCAGCAGCTTAGGTCGGGTCGGGTACAATGAGCAGTTCTTC. Its translation is CASSLGRVGYNEQFF.

The gene calls are TRBV5-5 and TRBJ2-1; TRBD2 matches 13 bases. The CDR3 extends over 19 amino acids. Trimming at V came to 0 bases and at J to 7 bases, leaving 13 bases not matched to a gene. Germline V CDR1 and CDR2: SGHKS, YYEKEE (reference sequence). CDR3 coding DNA: TGTGCCAGCAGCTTGGAACTAGCGGGAGGGCCTGGTTTTGATAATGAGCAGTTCTTC. Its translation: CASSLELAGGPGFDNEQFF.

As DNA, the CDR3 is TGTGCCAGCAGATCGAACGTTGGACAGGGGGAATCTGGAAACACCATATATTTT. As protein: CASRSNVGQGESGNTIYF. J is TRBJ1-3 and V is TRBV12-3 or TRBV12-4; 10 bases line up with TRBD1. Trimming at V came to 6 bases and at J to 1 base, leaving 12 bases not matched to a gene. This CDR3 region has 18 residues.

This chain connects TRBV2 to TRBJ2-3; D is ambiguous. V lost 7 bases, J lost 2 bases, and 13 bases lay in between. The CDR3 is 14 residues long. Germline V gene data show CDR1 as SNHLY and CDR2 as FYNNEI. CDR3 nucleotides: TGTGCCAGCACTGCCGAGACCCCCACAGATACGCAGTATTTT. This encodes CASTAETPTDTQYF.

The chain carries TRBV12-3 or TRBV12-4 and TRBJ2-3; 7 bases agree with TRBD2. The V and J ends lost 6 bases and 4 bases, in that order; junction bases with no gene match: 7. The CDR3 sequence is 14 residues long. This CDR3 reads CASSSRLAPDTQYF. CDR3 DNA: TGTGCCAGCAGCTCCCGACTAGCTCCAGATACGCAGTATTTT.

This rearrangement joins TRBV7-9 to TRBJ1-4; 7 nucleotides agree with TRBD1. After removal of 5 bases from V and 7 bases from J, the junction contained 7 bases not matched to a gene. Germline V gives CDR1 SEHNR, CDR2 FQNEAQ (reference sequence). This CDR3 contains 14 residues. CDR3 protein: CASSNTGVAEKLFF. Written as DNA, the CDR3 is TGTGCCAGCAGCAACACAGGGGTCGCTGAAAAACTGTTTTTT.

This clonotype has just a few counts. The chain couples TRBV7-9 to TRBJ1-4; D not resolved. V was shortened by 4 bases and J by 10 bases, with 16 bases between the two germline ends. The CDR3 runs 14 residues. In germline, CDR1 is SEHNR, CDR2 FQNEAQ (reference sequence). The CDR3 region is CASSSIVPEGKLFF. The CDR3 coding sequence is TGTGCCAGCAGCTCTATTGTACCCGAGGGAAAACTGTTTTTT.

There are a few counts of this clonotype. V and J are TRBV7-9 and TRBJ1-2; tentative D call: TRBD1 (5 bases). Germline V lookup: CDR1 SEHNR, CDR2 FQNEAQ (reference sequence). V lost 4 bases to trimming and J lost 13 bases, with 22 bases between them. CDR3 length: 14 amino acids. In DNA form, the CDR3 reads TGTGCCAGCAGCTCCCGTGGGGGTGCCCTAGAGAGCACCTTC. This sequence encodes CASSSRGGALESTF.

In its sample, this clonotype was seen many times. The gene calls are TRBV20-1 and TRBJ1-1; D gene ambiguous. The CDR3 is 13 amino acids. The germline V and J ends were trimmed by 0 bases and 1 base, with 6 bases remaining between them. Germline CDR1 DFQATT, CDR2 SNEGSKA (reference sequence). CDR3 coding DNA: TGCAGTGCTAGAGATCACAGGAACACTGAAGCTTTCTTT. This sequence encodes CSARDHRNTEAFF.

This chain connects TRBV15 to TRBJ2-2, with D unresolved. The CDR3 extends over 12 amino acids. Germline V gene lookup returns CDR1 LNHNV and CDR2 YYDKDF (reference sequence). V was shortened by 2 bases and J by 7 bases, with 5 bases between the two germline ends. CDR3 region: CATSRPIGELFF. The CDR3 coding sequence is TGTGCCACCAGCAGACCGATCGGGGAGCTGTTTTTT.

The chain links TRBV29-1 to TRBJ1-1, with 11 positions matching TRBD1. Germline V gene lookup returns CDR1 SQVTM and CDR2 ANQGSEA. The CDR3 has 13 residues. Unmatched junction bases numbered 6, after V lost 6 bases and J lost 6 bases. In DNA form, the CDR3 reads TGCAGCGTAGGACAGGGGGCGCGGGCTGAAGCTTTCTTT. Protein: CSVGQGARAEAFF.

V and J are TRBV5-5 and TRBJ2-5; 8 positions agree with TRBD2. This CDR3 is 15 amino acids long. V lost 0 bases and J lost 2; bases outside the gene matches: 3. Per germline, CDR1 SGHKS and CDR2 YYEKEE (reference sequence). The CDR3 loop is CASSLGLASQETQYF. The CDR3 nucleotides read TGTGCCAGCAGCTTGGGACTAGCGTCACAAGAGACCCAGTACTTC.